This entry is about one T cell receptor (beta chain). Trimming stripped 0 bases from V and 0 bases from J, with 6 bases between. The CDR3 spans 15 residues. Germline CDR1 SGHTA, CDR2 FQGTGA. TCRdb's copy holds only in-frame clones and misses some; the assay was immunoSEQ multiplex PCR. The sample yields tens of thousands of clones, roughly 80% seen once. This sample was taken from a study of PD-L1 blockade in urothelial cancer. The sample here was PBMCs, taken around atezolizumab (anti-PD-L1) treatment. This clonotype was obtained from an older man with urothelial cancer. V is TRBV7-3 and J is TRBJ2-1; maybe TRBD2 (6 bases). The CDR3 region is CASSLTGSSYNEQFF. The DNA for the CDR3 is TGTGCCAGCAGCTTAACCGGGAGCTCCTACAATGAGCAGTTCTTC.